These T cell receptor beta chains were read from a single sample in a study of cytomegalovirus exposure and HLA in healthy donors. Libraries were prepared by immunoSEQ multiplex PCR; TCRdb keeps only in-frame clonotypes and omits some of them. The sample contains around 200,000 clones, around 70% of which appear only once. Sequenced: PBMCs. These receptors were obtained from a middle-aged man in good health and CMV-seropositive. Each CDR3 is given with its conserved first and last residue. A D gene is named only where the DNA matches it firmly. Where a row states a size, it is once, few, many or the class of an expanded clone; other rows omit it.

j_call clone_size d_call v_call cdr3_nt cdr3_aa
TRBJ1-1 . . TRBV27 TGTGCCAGCAGTATGACAGTGAACACTGAAGCTTTCTTT CASSMTVNTEAFF
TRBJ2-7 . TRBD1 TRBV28 TGTGCCAGCAGGCCTCGGGACAGGGGAACCCACGAGCAGTACTTC CASRPRDRGTHEQYF
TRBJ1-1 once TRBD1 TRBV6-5 TGTGCCAGCAGTGAAGACAGGGGAGGCACTGAAGCTTTCTTT CASSEDRGGTEAFF
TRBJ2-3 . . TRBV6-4 TGTGCCAGCAGTGACAGGGGTGCGGACACAGATACGCAGTATTTT CASSDRGADTDTQYF
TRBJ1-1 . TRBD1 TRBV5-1 TGCGCCAGCAGCTTGGACCAGGGGGAAGGGCGGACTTTCTTT CASSLDQGEGRTFF
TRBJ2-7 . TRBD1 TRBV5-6 TGTGCCAGCAGAAGTTTCCGGACAGGCTATTACGAGCAGTACTTC CASRSFRTGYYEQYF
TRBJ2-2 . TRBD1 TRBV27 TGTGCCAGCAGTCCAATGATAGACAGGGGAACCGGGGAGCTGTTTTTT CASSPMIDRGTGELFF
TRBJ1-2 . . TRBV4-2 TGTGCCAGCAGCCAACCGGGTAACTATGGCTACACCTTC CASSQPGNYGYTF
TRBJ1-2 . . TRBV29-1 TGCAGCGTCGTGGAGGTTCGAGGATATGGCTACACCTTC CSVVEVRGYGYTF
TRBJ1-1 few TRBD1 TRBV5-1 TGCGCCAGCAGACAGCAGGGGGCCAACACTGAAGCTTTCTTT CASRQQGANTEAFF
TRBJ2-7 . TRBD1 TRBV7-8 TGTGCCAGCAGCCCTTGGGACAGGACTTCCTACGAGCAGTACTTC CASSPWDRTSYEQYF
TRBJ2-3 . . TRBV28 TGTGCCACGGACTCCCAGGGGGATACGCAGTATTTT CATDSQGDTQYF
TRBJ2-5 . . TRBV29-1 TGCAGCGCCCGAAGACAGATCCAAGAGACCCAGTACTTC CSARRQIQETQYF
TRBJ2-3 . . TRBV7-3 TGTGCCAGCAGCTTAACAAGGCAGCGTCGGCTAGATACGCAGTATTTT CASSLTRQRRLDTQYF
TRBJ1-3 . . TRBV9 TGTGCCAGCAGCCCCGGATTACAGGGATATGGAAACACCATATATTTT CASSPGLQGYGNTIYF
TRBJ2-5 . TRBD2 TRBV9 TGTGCCAGCAGTGGGGGACTAGCGGGGGTAGGTGGAGAAGAGACCCAGTACTTC CASSGGLAGVGGEETQYF
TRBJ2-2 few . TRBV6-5 TGTGCCAGCAGTTACACGGACACCGGGGAGCTGTTTTTT CASSYTDTGELFF
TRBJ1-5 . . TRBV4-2 TGTGCCAGCAGCCAAGAGGGGAGGGATCCGCCCCAGCATTTT CASSQEGRDPPQHF
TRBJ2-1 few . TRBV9 TGTGCCAGCAGCGCCCCTCACAATGAGCAGTTCTTC CASSAPHNEQFF
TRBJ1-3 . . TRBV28 TGTGCCAGCAGAAAACTTGCTGGAAACACCATATATTTT CASRKLAGNTIYF
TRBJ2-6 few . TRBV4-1 TGCGCCAGCAGCCAGGGGGCGGGTTCTGGGGCCAACGTCCTGACTTTC CASSQGAGSGANVLTF
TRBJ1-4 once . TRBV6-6 TGTGCCAGTCGGGGAGGGCTGGGTAATGAAAAACTGTTTTTT CASRGGLGNEKLFF
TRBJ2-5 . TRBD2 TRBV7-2 TGTGCCAGCAGCCCTCGACTAGCGGTACGAGAGACCCAGTACTTC CASSPRLAVRETQYF
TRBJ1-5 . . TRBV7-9 TGTTCCAGCAGCTTAGAACCGGCGGGGGATAGCAATCAGCCCCAGCATTTT CSSSLEPAGDSNQPQHF
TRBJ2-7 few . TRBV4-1 TGCGCCAGCAGCCAACGGACGGGGAGCTCCTACGAGCAGTACTTC CASSQRTGSSYEQYF
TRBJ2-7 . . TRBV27 TGTGCCAGCAGTTTAGGGCCAGGGTCGTTAGGGAACGAGCAGTACTTC CASSLGPGSLGNEQYF
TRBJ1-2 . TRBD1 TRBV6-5 TGTGCCAGCAGTGCACCGGGACAGGGGAACTATGGCTACACCTTC CASSAPGQGNYGYTF
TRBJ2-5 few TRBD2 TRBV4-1 TGCGCCAGCAGCCAAGATTGGCGAGCGGGGGTCTCCCAAGAGACCCAGTACTTC CASSQDWRAGVSQETQYF
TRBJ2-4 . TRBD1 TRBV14 TGTGCCAGCAGCCAGGGTATACAGGGGTTGAAGTACTTC CASSQGIQGLKYF
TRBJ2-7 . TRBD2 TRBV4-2 TGTGCCAGCAGCCAGGCGGGGGGTAACTACGAGCAGTACTTC CASSQAGGNYEQYF
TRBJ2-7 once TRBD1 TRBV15 TGTGCCACCAGCGTGGGACAGGGGGCATACGAGCAGTACTTC CATSVGQGAYEQYF
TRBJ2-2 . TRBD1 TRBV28 TGTGCCAGCAGAGACAGGGGACTGACCGGGGAGCTGTTTTTT CASRDRGLTGELFF
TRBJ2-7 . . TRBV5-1 TGCGCCAGCAGCTTGACAGCACCCTACGAGCAGTACTTC CASSLTAPYEQYF